Listed below are T cell receptor beta chains from one sample, sequenced in a study of response to subunit inactivated influenza vaccine. TCRdb analysed the RT-PCR reads with MiXCR anew, one entry per CDR3 protein. The table records almost 250,000 distinct CDR3 sequences, 9.5% to 15% of them present only once. Here the sequenced sample was non-naive T cells sorted from PBMCs, taken 14 to 15 days before vaccination. Receptors originate from a man aged 50 or older who received an inactivated influenza vaccine. The CDR3 runs from the conserved cysteine through the conserved F or W. Fields, in order: V gene, J gene, CDR3 protein.

>TRBV4-3|TRBJ2-1
CASSQEIPPREQFF
>TRBV20-1|TRBJ1-5
CSAREGSDNQPQHF
>TRBV20-1|TRBJ2-4
CSARGQGLLSWGKNIQYF
>TRBV28|TRBJ2-3
CAGGTPLNTDTQYF
>TRBV6-5|TRBJ2-5
CASSSDYSGQETQYF
>TRBV20-1|TRBJ2-1
CSARGAAQYYNEQFF
>TRBV12-3/TRBV12-4|TRBJ2-5
CASRLSGGETQYF
>TRBV28|TRBJ2-1
CASRSMDRGNEQFF
>TRBV9|TRBJ2-7
CASSYGGLAEGATYEQYF
>TRBV25-1|TRBJ2-5
CASSKQGPTRSGTQYF
>TRBV20-1|TRBJ1-2
CSARDPSKNYGYTF
>TRBV7-2|TRBJ1-1
CASSPHRGRMNTEAFF
>TRBV4-3|TRBJ2-2
CASSQEFTGELFF
>TRBV6-1|TRBJ1-3
CASSRGQGARWGNIYF
>TRBV20-1|TRBJ1-1
CSARAIGGASVNTEAFF
>TRBV5-1|TRBJ2-5
CASSWGQGWKETQYF
>TRBV9|TRBJ2-2
CASSPRSSSGELFF
>TRBV18|TRBJ1-2
CASSVQDNYGYTF
>TRBV4-1|TRBJ2-3
CASSQDLRGLAGVKDTQYF
>TRBV20-1|TRBJ2-3
CAGGGGLGTDTQYF
>TRBV6-2/TRBV6-3|TRBJ2-1
CASRVTVGANEQFF
>TRBV6-5|TRBJ2-1
CASSYTQGVNNEQFF
>TRBV29-1|TRBJ2-7
CSGARTGDNEQYF
>TRBV5-1|TRBJ2-3
CASSTGTSGPFSTDTQYF
>TRBV7-8|TRBJ1-2
CASSLGSEANYGYTF
>TRBV5-1|TRBJ2-5
CASSTQGAQETQYF
>TRBV6-6|TRBJ1-1
CASRRQGATEAFF
>TRBV7-2|TRBJ1-1
CASSLIYDSEAFF
>TRBV29-1|TRBJ2-5
CSAQGDQETQYF
>TRBV24-1|TRBJ2-2
CATSDFGSRVTGELFF
>TRBV20-1|TRBJ1-2
CSAPTPYTNYGYTF
>TRBV7-8|TRBJ2-3
CASRHTPGGSLSGTDTQYF
>TRBV28|TRBJ2-7
CASRVPGGDGHYEQYF
>TRBV13|TRBJ2-7
CASSTRQAYEQYF
>TRBV3-1|TRBJ1-1
CASSQGGPTEAFF
>TRBV11-2|TRBJ2-7
CGSSLSGGRPSYEQYF
>TRBV24-1|TRBJ2-5
CATSDPLKETQYF
>TRBV25-1|TRBJ2-2
CASRSGTGLFGELFF
>TRBV15|TRBJ2-1
CATSPGGISGEQFF
>TRBV20-1|TRBJ2-6
CSTYDRTGANVLTF
>TRBV24-1|TRBJ2-7
CATSDRNYEQYF
>TRBV7-9|TRBJ2-5
CASSSPLDRSSTQYF
>TRBV28|TRBJ2-7
CASSLGSYEQYF
>TRBV11-3|TRBJ2-2
CASSPSGSNTGELFF
>TRBV29-1|TRBJ2-5
CSVEREVGETQYF
>TRBV5-1|TRBJ1-2
CASSYSGDYGYTF
>TRBV6-2/TRBV6-3|TRBJ2-5
CASSYSGEPGRETQYF
>TRBV7-2|TRBJ2-1
CASSRTSGGAEEQFF
>TRBV28|TRBJ1-6
CASTSILYNSPLHF
>TRBV19|TRBJ2-6
CASSITGGSSSGANVLTF
>TRBV15|TRBJ1-1
CATSGGQGSITEAFF
>TRBV30|TRBJ2-7
CAWRARGLGQYF
>TRBV6-2/TRBV6-3|TRBJ2-5
CASRTSGGYQETQYF
>TRBV28|TRBJ2-3
CASSLGARRSDTQYF
>TRBV2|TRBJ2-3
CASRETSSTDTQYF
>TRBV6-5|TRBJ2-1
CASSYSPRASYNEQFF
>TRBV10-3|TRBJ2-1
CAISESKTGVNEQFF